This T cell receptor beta chain was recovered during a study of T cell clonality in common variable immunodeficiency. Control and CVID samples contributed equal amounts of genomic DNA. Produced via immunoSEQ multiplex PCR; TCRdb's table is partial and in-frame only. This sample carries tens of thousands of clones, none of them present only once. Regarding the study as a whole: Fewer deletions and N-nucleotide insertions were reportedly seen in common variable immunodeficiency TCR beta sequences.

Remarks on this clone: Its antigen is undetermined.

Material: peripheral blood mononuclear cells. The clonotype was recovered from a human donor with common variable immunodeficiency.

CDR3 DNA (partial): TGTGCCAGCAGCTTAGCAGGCATT. This encodes CASSLAGI. The full-length CDR3 reads as CASSLAGIQYF. This chain links TRBV7-2 with TRBJ2-4; D is uncertain. The CDR3 extends 3 residues past the end of the read, so its final part is completed from the germline J gene. This CDR3 has 11 amino acids. The germline V and J ends were trimmed by 0 bases and 9 bases, with 3 bases remaining between them. Germline lookup yields CDR1 SGHTA and CDR2 FQGNSA. Looking up the rest from reference TRBV7-2 and TRBJ2-4 gives the full variable domain: GAGVSQSPSNKVTEKGKDVELRCDPISGHTALYWYRQSLGQGLEFLIYFQGNSAPDKSGLPSDRFSAERTGGSVSTLTIQRTQQEDSAVYLCASSLAGIQYFGAGTRLSVL.